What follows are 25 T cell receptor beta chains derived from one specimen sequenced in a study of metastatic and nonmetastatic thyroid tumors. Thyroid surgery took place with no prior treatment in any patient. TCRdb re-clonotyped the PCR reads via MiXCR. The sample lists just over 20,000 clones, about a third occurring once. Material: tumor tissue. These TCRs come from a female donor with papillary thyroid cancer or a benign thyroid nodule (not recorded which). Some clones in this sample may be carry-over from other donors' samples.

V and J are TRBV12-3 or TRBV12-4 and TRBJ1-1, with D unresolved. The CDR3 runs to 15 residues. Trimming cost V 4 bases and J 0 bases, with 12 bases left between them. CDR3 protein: CASSYRREMNTEAFF. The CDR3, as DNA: TGTGCCAGCAGTTATAGACGGGAGATGAACACTGAAGCTTTCTTT.

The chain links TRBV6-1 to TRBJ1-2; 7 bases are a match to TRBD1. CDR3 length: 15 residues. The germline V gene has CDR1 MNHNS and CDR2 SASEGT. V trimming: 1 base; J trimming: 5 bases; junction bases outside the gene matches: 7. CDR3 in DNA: TGTGCCAGCAGTGAAGAGGGTAACAGGGGTTATGGCTACACCTTC. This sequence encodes CASSEEGNRGYGYTF.

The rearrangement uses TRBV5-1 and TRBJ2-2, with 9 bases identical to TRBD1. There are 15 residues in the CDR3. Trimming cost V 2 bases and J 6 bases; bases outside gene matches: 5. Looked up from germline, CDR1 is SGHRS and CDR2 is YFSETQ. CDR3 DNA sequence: TGCGCCAGCAGCTTCCGGGACAGGGTGGCCGGGGAGCTGTTTTTT. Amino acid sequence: CASSFRDRVAGELFF. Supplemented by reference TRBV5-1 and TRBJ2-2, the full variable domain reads KAGVTQTPRYLIKTRGQQVTLSCSPISGHRSVSWYQQTPGQGLQFLFEYFSETQRNKGNFPGRFSGRQFSNSRSEMNVSTLELGDSALYLCASSFRDRVAGELFFGEGSRLTVL.

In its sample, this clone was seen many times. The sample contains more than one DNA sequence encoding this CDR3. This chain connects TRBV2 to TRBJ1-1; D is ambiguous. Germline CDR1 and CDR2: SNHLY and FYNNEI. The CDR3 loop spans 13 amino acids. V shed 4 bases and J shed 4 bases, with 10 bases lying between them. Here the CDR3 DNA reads TGTGCCAGCAGTGTAAGTGTTTTCACTGAAGCTTTCTTT. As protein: CASSVSVFTEAFF.

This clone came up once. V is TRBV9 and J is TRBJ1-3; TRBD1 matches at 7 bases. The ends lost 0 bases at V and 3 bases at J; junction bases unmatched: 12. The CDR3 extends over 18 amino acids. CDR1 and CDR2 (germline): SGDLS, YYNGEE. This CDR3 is CASSVAPETGRSGNTIYF. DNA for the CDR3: TGTGCCAGCAGCGTAGCTCCCGAGACAGGGCGAAGTGGAAACACCATATATTTT.

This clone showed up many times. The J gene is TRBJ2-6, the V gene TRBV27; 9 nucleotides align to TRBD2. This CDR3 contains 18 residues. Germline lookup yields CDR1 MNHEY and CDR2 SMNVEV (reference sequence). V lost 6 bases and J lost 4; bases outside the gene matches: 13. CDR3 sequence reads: CASRPEAGGLSGANVLTF. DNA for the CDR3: TGTGCCAGCAGACCTGAAGCGGGAGGTCTGTCCGGGGCCAACGTCCTGACTTTC.

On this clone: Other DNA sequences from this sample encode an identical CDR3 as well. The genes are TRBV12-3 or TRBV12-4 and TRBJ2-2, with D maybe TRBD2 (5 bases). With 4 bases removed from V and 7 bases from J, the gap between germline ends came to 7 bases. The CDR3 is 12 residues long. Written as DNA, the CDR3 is TGTGCCAGCAGTTATCGGGGCGGGGAGCTGTTTTTT. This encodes CASSYRGGELFF.

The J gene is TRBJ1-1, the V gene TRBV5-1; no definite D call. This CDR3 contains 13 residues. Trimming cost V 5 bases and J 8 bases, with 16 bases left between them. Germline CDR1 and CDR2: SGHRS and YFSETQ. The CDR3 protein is CASSLNGAQEAFF. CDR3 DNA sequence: TGCGCCAGCAGTTTGAATGGCGCACAAGAAGCTTTCTTT.

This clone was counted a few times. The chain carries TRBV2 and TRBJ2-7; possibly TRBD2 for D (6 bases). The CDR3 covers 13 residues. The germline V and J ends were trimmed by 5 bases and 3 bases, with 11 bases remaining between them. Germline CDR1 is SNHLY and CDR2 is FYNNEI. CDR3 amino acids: CASSSGAYYEQYF. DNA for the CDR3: TGTGCCAGCAGTTCGGGAGCGTACTACGAGCAGTACTTC.

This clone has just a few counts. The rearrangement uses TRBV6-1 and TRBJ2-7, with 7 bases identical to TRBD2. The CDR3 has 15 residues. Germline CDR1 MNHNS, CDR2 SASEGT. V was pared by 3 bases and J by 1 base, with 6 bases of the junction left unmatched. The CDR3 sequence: CASSDIGGGSYEQYF. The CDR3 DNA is TGTGCCAGCAGTGATATCGGCGGGGGATCCTACGAGCAGTACTTC.

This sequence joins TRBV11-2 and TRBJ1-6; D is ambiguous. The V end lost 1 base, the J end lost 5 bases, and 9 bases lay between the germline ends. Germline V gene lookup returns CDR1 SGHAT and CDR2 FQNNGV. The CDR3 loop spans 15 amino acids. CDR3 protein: CASSLGAAHNSPLHF. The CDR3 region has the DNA TGTGCCAGCAGCTTAGGGGCCGCACATAATTCACCCCTCCACTTT.

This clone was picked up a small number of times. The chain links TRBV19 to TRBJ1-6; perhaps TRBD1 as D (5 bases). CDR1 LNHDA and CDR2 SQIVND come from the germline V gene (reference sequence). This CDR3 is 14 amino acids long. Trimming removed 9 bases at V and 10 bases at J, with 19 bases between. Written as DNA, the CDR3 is TGTGCCAGAAAGGCTGGGGGGACTCGGTCACCCCTCCACTTT. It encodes CARKAGGTRSPLHF.

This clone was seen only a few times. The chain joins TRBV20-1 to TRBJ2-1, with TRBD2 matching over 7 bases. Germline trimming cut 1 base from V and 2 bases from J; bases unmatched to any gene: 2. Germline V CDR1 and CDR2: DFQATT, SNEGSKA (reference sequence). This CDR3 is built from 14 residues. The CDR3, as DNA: TGCAGTGCTAGAGGTCTAGCGGCCTACAATGAGCAGTTCTTC. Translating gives CSARGLAAYNEQFF.

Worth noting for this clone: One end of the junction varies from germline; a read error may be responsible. The CDR3 protein is CAISFTGTSGYNEQFF. CDR3 in DNA: TGTGCCATCAGCTTCACCGGGACTAGCGGATACAATGAGCAGTTCTTC. The chain uses TRBV11-2 and TRBJ2-1; 11 positions agree with TRBD2. Germline CDR1 reads SGHAT; CDR2 reads FQNNGV. The CDR3 runs 16 residues. Combining the CDR3 with reference TRBV11-2 and TRBJ2-1 gives the whole variable domain EAGVAQSPRYKIIEKRQSVAFWCNPISGHATLYWYQQILGQGPKLLIQFQNNGVVDDSQLPKDRFSAERLKGVDSTLKIQPAKLEDSAVYLCAISFTGTSGYNEQFFGPGTRLTVL.

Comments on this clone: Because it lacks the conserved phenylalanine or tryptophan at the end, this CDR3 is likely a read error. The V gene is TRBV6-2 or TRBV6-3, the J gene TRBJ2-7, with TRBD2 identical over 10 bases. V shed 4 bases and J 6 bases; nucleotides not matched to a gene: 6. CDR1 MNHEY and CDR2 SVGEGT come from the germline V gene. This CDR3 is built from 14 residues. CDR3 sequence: CASSSSGRSGEQYL. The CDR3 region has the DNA TGTGCCAGCAGTTCTAGCGGGAGAAGTGGCGAGCAGTACTTA.

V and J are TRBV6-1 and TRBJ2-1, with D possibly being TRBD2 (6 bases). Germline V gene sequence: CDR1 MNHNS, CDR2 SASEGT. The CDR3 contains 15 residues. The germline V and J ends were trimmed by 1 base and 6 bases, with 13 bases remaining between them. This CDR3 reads CASSEVGGGGNEQFF. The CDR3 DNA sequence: TGTGCCAGCAGTGAAGTCGGGGGAGGAGGCAATGAGCAGTTCTTC.

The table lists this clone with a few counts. DNA of the CDR3: TGTGCCAGCAGTAAGCAGGGGGCGCAACGAACAGATACGCAGTATTTT. Protein sequence: CASSKQGAQRTDTQYF. V and J are TRBV6-1 and TRBJ2-3, with 8 bases that match TRBD1. Germline loops: CDR1 MNHNS, CDR2 SASEGT. The CDR3 has 16 amino acids. Germline trimming cut 5 bases from V and 3 bases from J; bases unmatched to any gene: 10.

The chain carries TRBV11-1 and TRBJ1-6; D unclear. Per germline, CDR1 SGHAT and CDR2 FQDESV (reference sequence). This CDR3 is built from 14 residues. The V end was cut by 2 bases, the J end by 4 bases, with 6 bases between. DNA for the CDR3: TGTGCCAGCAGCTTAAACAGATATAATTCACCCCTCCACTTT. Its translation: CASSLNRYNSPLHF.

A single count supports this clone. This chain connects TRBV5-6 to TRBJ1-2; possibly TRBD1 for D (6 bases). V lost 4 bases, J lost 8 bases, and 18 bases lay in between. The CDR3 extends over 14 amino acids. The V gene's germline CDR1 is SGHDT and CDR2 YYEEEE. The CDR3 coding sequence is TGTGCCAGCAGCCCTTATCTGGGGGCAGGAGGCTACACCTTC. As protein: CASSPYLGAGGYTF. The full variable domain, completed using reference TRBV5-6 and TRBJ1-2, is DAGVTQSPTHLIKTRGQQVTLRCSPKSGHDTVSWYQQALGQGPQFIFQYYEEEERQRGNFPDRFSGHQFPNYSSELNVNALLLGDSALYLCASSPYLGAGGYTFGSGTRLTVV.

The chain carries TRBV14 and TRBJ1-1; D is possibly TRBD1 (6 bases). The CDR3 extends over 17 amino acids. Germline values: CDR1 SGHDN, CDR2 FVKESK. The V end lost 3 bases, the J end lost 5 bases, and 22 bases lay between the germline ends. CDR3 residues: CASSHLEGGHRRTEAFF. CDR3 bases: TGTGCCAGCAGCCACCTTGAAGGGGGACACCGGAGGACTGAAGCTTTCTTT.

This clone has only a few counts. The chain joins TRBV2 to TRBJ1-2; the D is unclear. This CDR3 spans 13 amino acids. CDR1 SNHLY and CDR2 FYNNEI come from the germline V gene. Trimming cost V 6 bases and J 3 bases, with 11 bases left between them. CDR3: CASREPEDYGYTF. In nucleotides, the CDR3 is TGTGCCAGCAGAGAACCTGAAGACTATGGCTACACCTTC. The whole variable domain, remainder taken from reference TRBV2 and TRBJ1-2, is EPEVTQTPSHQVTQMGQEVILRCVPISNHLYFYWYRQILGQKVEFLVSFYNNEISEKSEIFDDQFSVERPDGSNFTLKIRSTKLEDSAMYFCASREPEDYGYTFGSGTRLTVV.

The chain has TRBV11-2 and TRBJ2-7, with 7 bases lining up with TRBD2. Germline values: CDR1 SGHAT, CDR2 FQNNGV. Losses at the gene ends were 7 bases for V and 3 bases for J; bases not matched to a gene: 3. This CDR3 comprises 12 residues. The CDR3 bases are TGTGCCAGCAAAGGGAGGGACTACGAGCAGTACTTC. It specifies CASKGRDYEQYF.

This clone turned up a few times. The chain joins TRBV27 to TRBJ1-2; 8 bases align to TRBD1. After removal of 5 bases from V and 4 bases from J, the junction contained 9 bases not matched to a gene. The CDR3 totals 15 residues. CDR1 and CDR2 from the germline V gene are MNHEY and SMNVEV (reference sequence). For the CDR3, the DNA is TGTGCCAGCAGTCCAAGGACAGGGACTCTCTATGGCTACACCTTC. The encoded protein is CASSPRTGTLYGYTF.

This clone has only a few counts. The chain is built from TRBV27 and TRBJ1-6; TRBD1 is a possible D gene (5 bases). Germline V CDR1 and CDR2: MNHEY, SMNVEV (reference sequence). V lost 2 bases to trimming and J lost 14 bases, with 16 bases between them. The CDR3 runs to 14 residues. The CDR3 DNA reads TGTGCCAGCAGTTTAGCAGGGCCCGGGGGGACCCTCCACTTT. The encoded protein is CASSLAGPGGTLHF.

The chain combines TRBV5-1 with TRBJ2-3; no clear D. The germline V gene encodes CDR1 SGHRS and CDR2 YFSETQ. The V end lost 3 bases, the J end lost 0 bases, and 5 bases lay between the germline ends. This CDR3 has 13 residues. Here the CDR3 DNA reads TGCGCCAGCAGCTCCTCTAGCACAGATACGCAGTATTTT. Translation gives CASSSSSTDTQYF.